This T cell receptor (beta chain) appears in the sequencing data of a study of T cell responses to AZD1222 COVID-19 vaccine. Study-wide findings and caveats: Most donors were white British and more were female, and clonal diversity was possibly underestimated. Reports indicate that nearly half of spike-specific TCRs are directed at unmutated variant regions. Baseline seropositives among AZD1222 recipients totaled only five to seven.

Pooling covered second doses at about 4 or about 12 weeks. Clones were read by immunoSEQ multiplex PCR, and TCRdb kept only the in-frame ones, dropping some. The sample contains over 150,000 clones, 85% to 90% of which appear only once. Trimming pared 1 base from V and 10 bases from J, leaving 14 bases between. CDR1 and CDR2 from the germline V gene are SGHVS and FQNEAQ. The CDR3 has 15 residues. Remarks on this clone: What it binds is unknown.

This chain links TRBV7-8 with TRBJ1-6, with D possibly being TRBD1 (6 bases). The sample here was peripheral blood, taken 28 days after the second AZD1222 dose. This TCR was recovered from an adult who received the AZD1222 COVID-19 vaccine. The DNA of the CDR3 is TGTGCCAGCAGCTTAGGCAGGGGAGGTGGGTCACCCCTCCACTTT. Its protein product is CASSLGRGGGSPLHF.